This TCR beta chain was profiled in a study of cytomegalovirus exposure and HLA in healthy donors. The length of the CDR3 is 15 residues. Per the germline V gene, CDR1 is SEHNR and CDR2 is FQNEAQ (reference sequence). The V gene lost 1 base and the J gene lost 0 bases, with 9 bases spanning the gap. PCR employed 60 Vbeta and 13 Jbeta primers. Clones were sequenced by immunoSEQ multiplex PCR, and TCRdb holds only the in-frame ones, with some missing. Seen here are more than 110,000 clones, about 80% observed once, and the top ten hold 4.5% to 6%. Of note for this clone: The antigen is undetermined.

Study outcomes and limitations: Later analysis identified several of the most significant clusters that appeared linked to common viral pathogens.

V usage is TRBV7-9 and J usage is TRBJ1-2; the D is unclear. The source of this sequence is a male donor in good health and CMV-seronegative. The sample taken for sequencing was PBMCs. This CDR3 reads CASSLGVDTNYGYTF. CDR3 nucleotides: TGTGCCAGCAGCTTAGGGGTTGACACTAACTATGGCTACACCTTC.